These 23 T cell receptor beta chains were all obtained from the same sample, sequenced in a study of PD-1 blockade in mismatch repair-deficient tumors. The method was immunoSEQ multiplex PCR; TCRdb's version includes in-frame clones alone and lacks a portion of them. The sample contains roughly 50,000 clones, approximately 78% of which appear only once. The starting material was peripheral blood, obtained 4 weeks after starting pembrolizumab. The receptors were sampled from an adult with mismatch repair-deficient cancer.

The chain carries TRBV21-1 and TRBJ2-7; TRBD1 is the table's D call, not checked against the DNA. TRBV21-1 is a pseudogene locus. This CDR3 contains 19 residues. CDR3 amino acids: CASSPRTPRQTTISYEQYF. CDR3 nucleotide sequence: TGTGCCAGCAGCCCCCGAACGCCGCGACAGACGACAATTTCCTACGAGCAGTACTTC.

J is TRBJ2-7 and V is TRBV11-3, with D uncertain. V was clipped by 3 bases and J by 1 base, with 7 bases between them. CDR3 length: 13 residues. CDR1 is SGHNT and CDR2 is YENEEA in the germline V gene. The CDR3 DNA sequence: TGTGCCAGCAGCTTTTCAGGATCCTACGAGCAGTACTTC. Protein sequence: CASSFSGSYEQYF.

V and J are TRBV20-1 and TRBJ2-1; D gene unclear. Germline-derived CDR1 and CDR2 are DFQATT and SNEGSKA (reference sequence). V gave up 3 bases and J gave up 4 bases, with 4 bases separating them. The CDR3 sequence is 11 residues long. The CDR3 protein is CSAREYNEQFF. CDR3 coding DNA: TGCAGTGCTAGGGAGTACAATGAGCAGTTCTTC.

This chain connects TRBV12-5 to TRBJ1-1; D is undetermined. The CDR3 has 13 amino acids. From germline, CDR1 is LGHNT and CDR2 FRNRAP. Deletions cut 2 bases from V and 1 base from J, with 5 bases between. The CDR3 spells CASGLSANTEAFF. The CDR3 bases are TGTGCTAGTGGTTTGTCCGCGAACACTGAAGCTTTCTTT.

The chain recombines TRBV5-1 with TRBJ2-5; 10 positions agree with TRBD2. The germline V gene has CDR1 SGHRS and CDR2 YFSETQ. The CDR3 consists of 17 residues. Trimming took 5 bases from V and 1 from J; bases not matched to a gene: 11. For the CDR3, the DNA is TGCGCCAGCAGTCCATCGGGGCTAGCGGGAGCCCAAGAGACCCAGTACTTC. As protein: CASSPSGLAGAQETQYF.

J is TRBJ2-2 and V is TRBV25-1; D gene unclear. Germline V CDR1 and CDR2: MGHDK, SYGVNS. The CDR3 runs to 15 residues. V was shortened by 6 bases and J by 1 base, with 12 bases between the two germline ends. CDR3: CASRPRLGNTGELFF. The CDR3 DNA follows: TGTGCCAGCAGGCCAAGACTCGGGAACACCGGGGAGCTGTTTTTT.

This chain uses TRBV9 with TRBJ1-5; D is ambiguous. CDR1 is SGDLS and CDR2 is YYNGEE in the germline V gene. V gave up 2 bases and J gave up 8 bases, with 14 bases separating them. This CDR3 spans 14 amino acids. For the CDR3, the DNA is TGTGCCAGCAGCGTCGGGGTGACCTTGGAGCCCCAGCATTTT. Amino acids: CASSVGVTLEPQHF.

The chain employs TRBV25-1 and TRBJ2-5, with D possibly matching TRBD2 (5 bases). Germline V gene data show CDR1 as MGHDK and CDR2 as SYGVNS. With 6 bases removed from V and 7 bases from J, the gap between germline ends came to 24 bases. This CDR3 is built from 16 residues. This CDR3 reads CASRSERGRGLGTQYF. CDR3 DNA: TGTGCCAGCAGGAGTGAACGGGGTAGAGGTTTAGGGACCCAGTACTTC.

The V and J genes are TRBV2 and TRBJ1-5; 7 bases match TRBD1. This CDR3 has 14 residues. V shed 6 bases and J 2 bases; nucleotides not matched to a gene: 4. Germline lookup yields CDR1 SNHLY and CDR2 FYNNEI. The CDR3 spells CASSGTVRNQPQHF. In DNA form, the CDR3 reads TGTGCCAGCAGCGGGACAGTCCGCAATCAGCCCCAGCATTTT.

The chain combines TRBV7-3 with TRBJ2-2; D may match TRBD1 or TRBD2 (5 bases each). Trimming stripped 2 bases from V and 7 bases from J, with 8 bases between. The CDR3 consists of 13 residues. CDR1 and CDR2 (germline): SGHTA, FQGTGA. CDR3 in DNA: TGTGCCAGCAGCTTACGGGACGGCGGGGAGCTGTTTTTT. This gives the protein CASSLRDGGELFF.

This chain joins TRBV5-1 and TRBJ2-2; possible D gene TRBD2, 6 bases. Germline CDR1 reads SGHRS; CDR2 reads YFSETQ. This CDR3 spans 15 amino acids. V gave up 4 bases and J gave up 1 base, with 11 bases separating them. Here the CDR3 reads CASSPGGVNTGELFF. DNA of the CDR3: TGCGCCAGCAGCCCCGGAGGGGTGAACACCGGGGAGCTGTTTTTT.

This clone occurred a few times. V usage is TRBV27 and J usage is TRBJ2-7, with no clear D. V was shortened by 7 bases and J by 2 bases, with 15 bases between the two germline ends. The CDR3 runs 14 residues. Germline CDR1 reads MNHEY; CDR2 reads SMNVEV (reference sequence). This chain's CDR3 is CASNSPDKPYEQYF. CDR3 nucleotide sequence: TGTGCCAGCAACTCCCCAGACAAACCCTACGAGCAGTACTTC.

V is TRBV9 and J is TRBJ2-7, with TRBD1 matching 10 bases. This CDR3 spans 15 amino acids. The J segment lost 4 bases and the V segment lost 4 bases, leaving 8 bases of the junction unmatched. In germline, CDR1 is SGDLS, CDR2 YYNGEE. The CDR3 DNA follows: TGTGCCAGCAGCCCCCCGGGACAGGGGCTTTACGAGCAGTACTTC. Its protein product is CASSPPGQGLYEQYF. Based on the CDR3 plus reference TRBV9 and TRBJ2-7, the full variable domain is DSGVTQTPKHLITATGQRVTLRCSPRSGDLSVYWYQQSLDQGLQFLIQYYNGEERAKGNILERFSAQQFPDLHSELNLSSLELGDSALYFCASSPPGQGLYEQYFGPGTRLTVT.

This clone was counted a few times. The rearrangement uses TRBV19 and TRBJ1-2, with D unclear. Germline CDR1 is LNHDA and CDR2 is SQIVND (reference sequence). The CDR3 totals 11 residues. V lost 3 bases to trimming and J lost 3 bases, with 2 bases between them. CDR3 sequence (DNA): TGTGCCAGTAGTATCTACTATGGCTACACCTTC. Translated, it gives CASSIYYGYTF.

As for this clone: The junction departs from germline at one end; a sequencing error may be responsible. V gene TRBV2 combines with J gene TRBJ1-1; D might be TRBD1 (6 bases). Germline-derived CDR1 and CDR2 are SNHLY and FYNNEI. The CDR3 totals 13 residues. In DNA, the CDR3 is TGTGTCAGCACTGAAGGGGGGTTTACTGAAGCTTTCTTT. Protein product: CVSTEGGFTEAFF.

The rearrangement links TRBV9 to TRBJ2-3; a weak D match, TRBD1 (6 bases). Trimming pared 0 bases from V and 4 bases from J, leaving 12 bases between. CDR3 length equals 15 residues. Germline assignment: CDR1 SGDLS and CDR2 YYNGEE. This chain's CDR3 is CASSVGNRDPDTQYF. CDR3 coding DNA: TGTGCCAGCAGCGTAGGAAACAGGGACCCAGATACGCAGTATTTT.

The J gene is TRBJ1-5, the V gene TRBV19; 7 bases agree with TRBD1. V lost 5 bases and J lost 1; bases outside the gene matches: 5. CDR3 size: 15 residues. Germline V gives CDR1 LNHDA, CDR2 SQIVND (reference sequence). The CDR3 DNA is TGTGCCAGTAGTGGGGGACAGAGAAGCAATCAGCCCCAGCATTTT. This gives the protein CASSGGQRSNQPQHF.

This rearrangement joins TRBV13 to TRBJ2-1; 11 positions match TRBD2. Trimming removed 5 bases from V and 4 bases from J; junction bases left unmatched: 7. The CDR3 runs to 16 residues. Per germline, CDR1 PRHDT and CDR2 FYEKMQ (reference sequence). In DNA form, the CDR3 reads TGTGCCAGCAGCACGTTAGCGGGAGGGAAATACAATGAGCAGTTCTTC. This encodes CASSTLAGGKYNEQFF.

The chain links TRBV19 to TRBJ1-4; TRBD1 aligns across 9 bases. The V gene end was trimmed by 4 bases and the J gene end by 8 bases; junction bases not matched to a gene: 5. Germline assignment: CDR1 LNHDA and CDR2 SQIVND (reference sequence). The CDR3 has 14 residues. Here the CDR3 reads CASSTDRGGEKLFF. In nucleotides, the CDR3 is TGTGCCAGTAGTACGGACAGGGGTGGCGAAAAACTGTTTTTT.

The chain couples TRBV28 to TRBJ2-1; 10 nucleotides match TRBD2. The junction had 11 bases not matched to a gene; V was cut back by 5 bases and J by 7 bases. Per the germline V gene, CDR1 is MDHEN and CDR2 is SYDVKM. This CDR3 is 16 amino acids long. The chain's CDR3 is CASSPASGSNGNEQFF. In DNA, the CDR3 is TGTGCCAGCAGTCCCGCTAGCGGGAGTAACGGGAATGAGCAGTTCTTC.

This chain uses TRBV2 with TRBJ1-1; D is perhaps TRBD1 (5 bases). CDR3 length: 13 amino acids. V dropped 8 bases and J dropped 4 bases, with 14 bases sitting between them. The V gene's germline CDR1 is SNHLY and CDR2 FYNNEI. The CDR3: CASGQGEGTEAFF. CDR3 coding DNA: TGTGCCAGCGGACAAGGGGAGGGCACTGAAGCTTTCTTT.

The chain couples TRBV19 to TRBJ2-2; no firm D call. Germline values: CDR1 LNHDA, CDR2 SQIVND (reference sequence). This CDR3 is 17 amino acids long. V gave up 1 base and J gave up 4 bases, with 16 bases separating them. CDR3 DNA: TGTGCCAGTAGTATAGCGGGCTACGAGTTCAGCACCGGGGAGCTGTTTTTT. It yields the protein CASSIAGYEFSTGELFF.

V is TRBV27 and J is TRBJ2-7; 9 bases agree with TRBD2. The CDR3 consists of 14 residues. The J segment lost 2 bases and the V segment lost 3 bases, leaving 2 bases of the junction unmatched. Looked up from germline, CDR1 is MNHEY and CDR2 is SMNVEV (reference sequence). In DNA form, the CDR3 reads TGTGCCAGCAGTTTTCGCGGGAGGGCCTACGAGCAGTACTTC. Residues: CASSFRGRAYEQYF.